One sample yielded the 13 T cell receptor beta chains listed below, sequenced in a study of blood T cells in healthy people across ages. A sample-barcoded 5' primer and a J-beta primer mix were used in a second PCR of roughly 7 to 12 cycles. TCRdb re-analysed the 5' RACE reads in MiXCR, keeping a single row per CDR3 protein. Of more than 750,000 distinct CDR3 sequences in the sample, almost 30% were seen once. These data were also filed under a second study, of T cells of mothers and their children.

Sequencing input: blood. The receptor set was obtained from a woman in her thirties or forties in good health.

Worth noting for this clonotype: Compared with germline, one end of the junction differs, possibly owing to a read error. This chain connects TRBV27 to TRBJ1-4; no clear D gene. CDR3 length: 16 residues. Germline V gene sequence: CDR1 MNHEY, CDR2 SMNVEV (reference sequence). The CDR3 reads CASSLLPDTTNEELFF. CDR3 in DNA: TGTGCCAGCAGTCTACTCCCGGATACAACTAATGAAGAACTGTTTTTT.

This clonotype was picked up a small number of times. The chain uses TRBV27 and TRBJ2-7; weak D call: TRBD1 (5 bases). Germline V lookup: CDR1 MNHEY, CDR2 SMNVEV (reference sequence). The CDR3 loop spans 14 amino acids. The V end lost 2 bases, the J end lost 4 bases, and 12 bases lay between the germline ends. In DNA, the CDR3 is TGTGCCAGCAGTTTAAAAGGGGAAAGGTACGAGCAGTACTTC. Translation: CASSLKGERYEQYF.

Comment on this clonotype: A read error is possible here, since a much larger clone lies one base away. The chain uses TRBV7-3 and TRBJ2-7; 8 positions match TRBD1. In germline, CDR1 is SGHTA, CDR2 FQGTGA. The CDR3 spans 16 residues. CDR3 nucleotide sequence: TGTGCCAGCAGCTTAACGGCCGCAGGGGGCTCGGACGAGCGGTACTTC. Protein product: CASSLTAAGGSDERYF. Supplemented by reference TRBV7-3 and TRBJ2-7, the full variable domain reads GAGVSQTPSNKVTEKGKYVELRCDPISGHTALYWYRQSLGQGPEFLIYFQGTGAADDSGLPNDRFFAVRPEGSVSTLKIQRTERGDSAVYLCASSLTAAGGSDERYFGPGTRLTVT.

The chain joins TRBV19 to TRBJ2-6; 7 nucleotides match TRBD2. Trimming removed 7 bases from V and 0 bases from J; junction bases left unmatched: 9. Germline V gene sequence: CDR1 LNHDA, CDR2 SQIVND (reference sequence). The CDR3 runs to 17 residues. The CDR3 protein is CASTSRGGSSGANVLTF. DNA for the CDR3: TGTGCCAGTACCTCCCGGGGAGGGAGCTCTGGGGCCAACGTCCTGACTTTC.

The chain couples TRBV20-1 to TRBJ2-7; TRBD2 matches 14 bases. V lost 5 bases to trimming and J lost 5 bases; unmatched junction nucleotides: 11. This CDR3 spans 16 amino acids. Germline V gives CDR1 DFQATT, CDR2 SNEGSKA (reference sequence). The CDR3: CSASRRLAGGPDEQYF. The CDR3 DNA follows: TGCAGTGCTTCTAGAAGACTAGCGGGGGGGCCCGACGAGCAGTACTTC.

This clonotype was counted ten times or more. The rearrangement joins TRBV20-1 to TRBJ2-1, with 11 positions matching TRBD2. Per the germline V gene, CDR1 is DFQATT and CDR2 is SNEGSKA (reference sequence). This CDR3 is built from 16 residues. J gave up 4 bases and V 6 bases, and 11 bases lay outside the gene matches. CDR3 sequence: CSALEVGTSGYNEQFF. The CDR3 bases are TGCAGTGCCCTCGAGGTTGGGACTAGCGGTTACAATGAGCAGTTCTTC.

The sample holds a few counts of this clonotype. In nucleotides, the CDR3 is TGTGCCAGCAGCTTAGGAGAGGGCCAAGAGACCCAGTACTTC. This translates into CASSLGEGQETQYF. The rearrangement uses TRBV11-1 and TRBJ2-5; D is perhaps TRBD2 (5 bases). CDR3 length: 14 residues. V gave up 1 base and J gave up 1 base, with 7 bases separating them. CDR1 SGHAT and CDR2 FQDESV come from the germline V gene (reference sequence).

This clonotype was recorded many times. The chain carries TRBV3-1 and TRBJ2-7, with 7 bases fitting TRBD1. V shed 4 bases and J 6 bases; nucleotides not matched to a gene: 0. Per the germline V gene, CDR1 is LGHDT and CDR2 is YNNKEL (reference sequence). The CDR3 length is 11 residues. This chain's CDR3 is CASSRQGEQYF. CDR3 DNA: TGTGCCAGCAGCCGACAGGGCGAGCAGTACTTC.

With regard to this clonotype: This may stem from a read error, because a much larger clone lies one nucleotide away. The CDR3 protein is CASGLFGKDEQFF. Here the CDR3 DNA reads TGCGCCAGCGGCTTGTTCGGGAAGGATGAGCAGTTCTTC. V is TRBV5-1 and J is TRBJ2-1, with TRBD2 as a possible D gene (5 bases). CDR3 length: 13 residues. Per germline, CDR1 SGHRS and CDR2 YFSETQ.

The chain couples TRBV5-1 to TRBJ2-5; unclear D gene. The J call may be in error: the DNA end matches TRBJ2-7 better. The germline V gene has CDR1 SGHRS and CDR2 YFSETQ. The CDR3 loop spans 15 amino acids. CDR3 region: CASSGLPELSYEQYF. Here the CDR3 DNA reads TGCGCCAGCAGCGGCCTACCGGAACTCTCCTACGAGCAGTACTTC.

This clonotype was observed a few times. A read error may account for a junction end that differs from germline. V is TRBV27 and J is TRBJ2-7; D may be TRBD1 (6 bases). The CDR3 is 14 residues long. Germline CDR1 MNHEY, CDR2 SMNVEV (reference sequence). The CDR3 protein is CAGSPWGRTYEQYF. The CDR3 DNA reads TGTGCCGGCAGTCCGTGGGGGCGGACCTACGAGCAGTACTTC.

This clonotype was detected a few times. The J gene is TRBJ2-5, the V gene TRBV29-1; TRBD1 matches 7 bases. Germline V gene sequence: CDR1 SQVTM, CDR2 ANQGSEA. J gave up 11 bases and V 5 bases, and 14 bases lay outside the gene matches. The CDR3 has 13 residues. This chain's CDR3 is CSVRTGNYNEQYF. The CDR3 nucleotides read TGCAGCGTTCGGACAGGCAACTACAATGAGCAGTACTTC.

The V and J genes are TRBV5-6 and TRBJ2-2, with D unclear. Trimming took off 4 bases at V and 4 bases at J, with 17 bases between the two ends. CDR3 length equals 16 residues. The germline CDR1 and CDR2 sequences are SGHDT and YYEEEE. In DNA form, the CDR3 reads TGTGCCAGCAGCGGGCTCGGCAGCCTCTCCACCGGGGAGCTGTTTTTT. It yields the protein CASSGLGSLSTGELFF.